These 30 T cell receptor beta chains share one sample of origin, sequenced in a study of cytomegalovirus exposure and HLA in healthy donors. A multiplex PCR was run with 60 Vbeta primers and 13 Jbeta primers. The protocol was immunoSEQ multiplex PCR, while the TCRdb copy is restricted to in-frame clones and leaves out a portion. Here the sample spans 95,000 to 120,000 clones, over 70% being singletons. What was sequenced was PBMCs. These receptors were obtained from a woman in her forties in good health and CMV-seropositive.

About this clone: The CDR3 does not close with the conserved phenylalanine or tryptophan, likely indicating a read error. This chain connects TRBV10-3 to TRBJ1-2, with D possibly matching TRBD1 (6 bases). Germline V gene lookup returns CDR1 ENHRY and CDR2 SYGVKD. V was trimmed by 8 bases and J by 8 bases, leaving 24 bases between them. This CDR3 has 15 amino acids. The CDR3 spells CAIGGPEREFRGYTS. The CDR3 DNA sequence: TGTGCCATCGGGGGCCCCGAAAGAGAATTTAGGGGCTACACCTCC.

This chain joins TRBV12-5 and TRBJ2-1; weak D call: TRBD2 (6 bases). CDR3 length: 14 residues. The ends were cut back, 5 bases at V and 5 bases at J, with 13 bases in the middle. From germline, CDR1 is LGHNT and CDR2 FRNRAP. CDR3 amino acids: CASGVDGRDNEQFF. CDR3 bases: TGTGCTAGTGGTGTGGACGGGAGAGACAATGAGCAGTTCTTC.

The genes are TRBV30 and TRBJ1-4; TRBD1 might be the D (5 bases). The CDR3 runs 13 residues. V lost 8 bases and J lost 4, with 14 bases in between. Germline loops: CDR1 GTSNPN, CDR2 SVGIG (reference sequence). For the CDR3, the DNA is TGTGCCGGTAAACGGGACTTTAATGAAAAACTGTTTTTT. As protein: CAGKRDFNEKLFF.

CDR3 nucleotides: TGTGCCACCAGCAGAGCAGGGGTTGAGCCAAACGAGCAGTACTTC. Its protein product is CATSRAGVEPNEQYF. The chain links TRBV15 to TRBJ2-5; a weak D match, TRBD1 (6 bases). The tail of the sequence fits TRBJ2-7 better, so the J call may be wrong. This CDR3 has 15 amino acids. Germline CDR1 and CDR2: LNHNV and YYDKDF (reference sequence).

The genes are TRBV27 and TRBJ2-7; maybe TRBD1 (6 bases). CDR3 length: 14 amino acids. V was trimmed by 5 bases and J by 3 bases, leaving 14 bases between them. Germline V gene sequence: CDR1 MNHEY, CDR2 SMNVEV (reference sequence). The chain's CDR3 is CASSPGTKYYEQYF. CDR3 DNA: TGTGCCAGCAGTCCCGGGACAAAATACTACGAGCAGTACTTC.

The gene calls are TRBV6-1 and TRBJ1-4; possible D gene TRBD1, 6 bases. The germline CDR1 and CDR2 sequences are MNHNS and SASEGT. CDR3 length: 13 residues. V was trimmed by 3 bases and J by 8 bases, leaving 10 bases between them. This CDR3 reads CASSESGQEKLFF. As DNA, the CDR3 is TGTGCCAGCAGTGAGAGCGGACAGGAAAAACTGTTTTTT.

The chain links TRBV7-9 to TRBJ1-1, with a possible D match to TRBD1 (6 bases). V was trimmed by 5 bases and J by 2 bases, leaving 9 bases between them. The V gene's germline CDR1 is SEHNR and CDR2 FQNEAQ (reference sequence). This CDR3 has 13 residues. The CDR3 DNA follows: TGTGCCAGCAGCCCCAGGGGTAACACTGAAGCTTTCTTT. Its protein product is CASSPRGNTEAFF.

The chain is built from TRBV7-9 and TRBJ2-7, with D tentatively TRBD2 (5 bases). Germline lookup yields CDR1 SEHNR and CDR2 FQNEAQ (reference sequence). This CDR3 has 14 residues. Trimming took 6 bases from V and 7 from J, leaving 19 bases between them. The CDR3 loop reads CASRAGGQPGEQYF. In nucleotides, the CDR3 is TGTGCCAGCAGGGCCGGTGGTCAGCCGGGGGAGCAGTACTTC.

This rearrangement joins TRBV6-1 to TRBJ1-1; D is ambiguous. The germline CDR1 and CDR2 sequences are MNHNS and SASEGT. CDR3 length equals 15 residues. V was trimmed by 1 base and J by 4 bases, leaving 13 bases between them. CDR3 in DNA: TGTGCCAGCAGTGAAGTTACTTTCGTTATCACTGAAGCTTTCTTT. It specifies CASSEVTFVITEAFF.

The chain uses TRBV5-5 and TRBJ1-4, with TRBD1 identical over 8 bases. Germline V gene sequence: CDR1 SGHKS, CDR2 YYEKEE (reference sequence). The V and J ends lost 0 bases and 7 bases, in that order; junction bases with no gene match: 5. The length of the CDR3 is 15 residues. The CDR3 reads CASSLGPTGAEKLFF. The DNA of the CDR3 is TGTGCCAGCAGCTTGGGTCCGACAGGGGCTGAAAAACTGTTTTTT.

This clone was counted between two and nine times. The V and J genes are TRBV4-1 and TRBJ2-5; D is perhaps TRBD2 (5 bases). Germline assignment: CDR1 MGHRA and CDR2 YSYEKL. The CDR3 is 15 residues long. The V gene lost 4 bases and the J gene lost 3 bases, with 15 bases spanning the gap. The chain's CDR3 is CASSPRGSWEETQYF. In nucleotides, the CDR3 is TGCGCCAGCAGCCCCCGGGGTAGCTGGGAAGAGACCCAGTACTTC.

The rearrangement links TRBV5-4 to TRBJ2-7, with D tentatively TRBD2 (5 bases). The V end was cut by 4 bases, the J end by 4 bases, with 15 bases between. Germline CDR1 is SGHNT and CDR2 is YYREEE (reference sequence). The CDR3 is made up of 14 amino acids. The CDR3 bases are TGTGCCAGCAGCGATAAGGCCCGGGATTACGAGCAGTACTTC. It codes for CASSDKARDYEQYF.

This chain uses TRBV2 with TRBJ2-2, with a tentative D call TRBD2 (6 bases). This CDR3 contains 15 residues. Trimming took off 2 bases at V and 4 bases at J, with 11 bases between the two ends. Germline V gene lookup returns CDR1 SNHLY and CDR2 FYNNEI. CDR3 protein: CASSENQGGTGELFF. The DNA for the CDR3 is TGTGCCAGCAGTGAAAACCAGGGAGGCACCGGGGAGCTGTTTTTT.

The rearrangement joins TRBV29-1 to TRBJ1-2, with D perhaps matching TRBD1 (5 bases). Germline lookup yields CDR1 SQVTM and CDR2 ANQGSEA. Trimming left V 4 bases short and J 8 bases short, with 14 bases between. The CDR3 runs 12 residues. Written as DNA, the CDR3 is TGCAGCGTTGGGGTTCAGGGAAGCGGCTACACCTTC. This sequence encodes CSVGVQGSGYTF.

This clone was counted a few times. The rearrangement links TRBV18 to TRBJ2-2, with 8 bases aligning to TRBD1. The germline V gene encodes CDR1 KGHSH and CDR2 LQKENI. Losses at the gene ends were 5 bases for V and 1 base for J; bases not matched to a gene: 6. This CDR3 is built from 16 residues. The DNA for the CDR3 is TGTGCCAGCTCAACGAGACAGGGGAAGAACACCGGGGAGCTGTTTTTT. This sequence encodes CASSTRQGKNTGELFF.

This chain connects TRBV5-1 to TRBJ1-2, with unresolved D. Germline lookup yields CDR1 SGHRS and CDR2 YFSETQ. Trimming took off 5 bases at V and 1 base at J, with 12 bases between the two ends. The CDR3 totals 14 residues. This CDR3 is CASSRTGDNYGYTF. CDR3 DNA: TGCGCCAGCAGTCGTACCGGGGATAACTATGGCTACACCTTC.

CDR3 loop: CASSSAGTNLETQYF. DNA for the CDR3: TGTGCCAGCAGCTCTGCCGGGACTAACCTAGAGACCCAGTACTTC. The chain combines TRBV5-8 with TRBJ2-5; 7 bases fit TRBD2. The V and J ends lost 3 bases and 4 bases, in that order; junction bases with no gene match: 9. Germline CDR1 and CDR2: SGHTS and YDEGEE. The CDR3 has 15 residues. The full variable domain, completed using reference TRBV5-8 and TRBJ2-5, is EAGVTQSPTHLIKTRGQQATLRCSPISGHTSVYWYQQALGLGLQFLLWYDEGEERNRGNFPPRFSGRQFPNYSSELNVNALELEDSALYLCASSSAGTNLETQYFGPGTRLLVL.

The chain carries TRBV11-2 and TRBJ1-2; D possibly corresponds to TRBD1 (5 bases). Germline CDR1 reads SGHAT; CDR2 reads FQNNGV. V dropped 1 base and J dropped 0 bases, with 12 bases sitting between them. The CDR3 has 16 residues. CDR3 amino acids: CASSLGPGQANYGYTF. The CDR3, as DNA: TGTGCCAGCAGCTTAGGCCCCGGACAAGCTAACTATGGCTACACCTTC.

V and J are TRBV4-1 and TRBJ2-5; D perhaps matches TRBD1 (5 bases). V gave up 3 bases and J gave up 2 bases, with 10 bases separating them. This CDR3 comprises 14 residues. The germline V gene encodes CDR1 MGHRA and CDR2 YSYEKL. This CDR3 is CASSQLGQQETQYF. The CDR3 DNA follows: TGCGCCAGCAGCCAGTTGGGGCAGCAAGAGACCCAGTACTTC.

The rearrangement uses TRBV5-1 and TRBJ2-6; the match to TRBD1 covers 12 bases. Germline assignment: CDR1 SGHRS and CDR2 YFSETQ. V lost 4 bases to trimming and J lost 2 bases; unmatched junction nucleotides: 4. CDR3 size: 17 residues. Here the CDR3 reads CASSGGQGAPGANVLTF. The CDR3 DNA sequence: TGCGCCAGCAGCGGGGGACAGGGGGCGCCTGGGGCCAACGTCCTGACTTTC.

CDR3 DNA: TGCAGCGTTACCCGGGACACCAACACTGAAGCTTTCTTT. It encodes CSVTRDTNTEAFF. V is TRBV29-1 and J is TRBJ1-1; TRBD1 might be the D (6 bases). V dropped 5 bases and J dropped 2 bases, with 12 bases sitting between them. The CDR3 runs 13 residues. CDR1 is SQVTM, CDR2 ANQGSEA, per germline. The whole variable domain, filled in from reference TRBV29-1 and TRBJ1-1, reads SAVISQKPSRDICQRGTSLTIQCQVDSQVTMMFWYRQQPGQSLTLIATANQGSEATYESGFVIDKFPISRPNLTFSTLTVSNMSPEDSSIYLCSVTRDTNTEAFFGQGTRLTVV.

This rearrangement joins TRBV5-6 to TRBJ2-3; D might be TRBD2 (6 bases). The CDR3 totals 15 residues. Germline CDR1 is SGHDT and CDR2 is YYEEEE. V lost 0 bases, J lost 6 bases, and 14 bases lay in between. The CDR3 DNA reads TGTGCCAGCAGCTTGGATGTGGAGGGCAAGGATACGCAGTATTTT. This translates into CASSLDVEGKDTQYF.

The J gene is TRBJ2-3, the V gene TRBV5-1; 10 bases line up with TRBD2. Germline assignment: CDR1 SGHRS and CDR2 YFSETQ. The CDR3 has 16 amino acids. V was pared by 2 bases and J by 3 bases, with 6 bases of the junction left unmatched. The CDR3 loop is CASSLRASGGTDTQYF. CDR3 sequence (DNA): TGCGCCAGCAGCTTACGGGCTAGCGGGGGTACAGATACGCAGTATTTT.

Of note for this clone: Germline is not matched at one junction end, which may reflect a read error. The chain uses TRBV5-8 and TRBJ2-6; D unresolved. In germline, CDR1 is SGHTS, CDR2 YDEGEE. The CDR3 has 16 residues. The CDR3 here is CASSLGSFSRANVLTF. CDR3 nucleotide sequence: TGTGCCAGCAGCTTGGGGTCCTTCTCTAGGGCCAACGTCCTGACTTTC.

The chain recombines TRBV2 with TRBJ1-6, with TRBD1 identical over 7 bases. Germline loops: CDR1 SNHLY, CDR2 FYNNEI. The CDR3 loop spans 13 amino acids. With 7 bases clipped from V and 10 bases from J, the junction kept 7 bases outside the gene matches. The DNA of the CDR3 is TGTGCCAGCACCAGGGACAGCGAATCACCCCTCCACTTT. Amino acids: CASTRDSESPLHF.

The CDR3 region has the DNA TGTGCCAGCAGTTTGGACAGGGGGCTCTCCTACAATGAGCAGTTCTTC. Translating gives CASSLDRGLSYNEQFF. V is TRBV6-5 and J is TRBJ2-1; 11 bases line up with TRBD1. V trimming: 4 bases; J trimming: 0 bases; junction bases outside the gene matches: 2. The CDR3 runs to 16 residues. Germline V gene data show CDR1 as MNHEY and CDR2 as SVGAGI.

The chain has TRBV11-2 and TRBJ1-1; 7 positions match TRBD1. The CDR3 totals 14 residues. Per germline, CDR1 SGHAT and CDR2 FQNNGV. Trimming took 3 bases from V and 0 from J; bases not matched to a gene: 1. CDR3 nucleotides: TGTGCCAGCAGCTTTACAGGGGTGAACACTGAAGCTTTCTTT. Its translation is CASSFTGVNTEAFF.

The rearrangement uses TRBV7-9 and TRBJ2-5; TRBD1 is a possible D gene (6 bases). The CDR3 covers 18 residues. V was trimmed by 0 bases and J by 0 bases, leaving 17 bases between them. Looked up from germline, CDR1 is SEHNR and CDR2 is FQNEAQ (reference sequence). CDR3 nucleotide sequence: TGTGCCAGCAGCTTAGCTAAAACAGGGATTCCGTACCAAGAGACCCAGTACTTC. Amino acids: CASSLAKTGIPYQETQYF.

The chain couples TRBV7-2 to TRBJ2-5, with no clear D. The CDR3 totals 13 residues. Trimming took off 1 base at V and 3 bases at J, with 6 bases between the two ends. CDR1 SGHTA and CDR2 FQGNSA come from the germline V gene. CDR3 sequence (DNA): TGTGCCAGCAGCTTAGTGTTTAAAGAGACCCAGTACTTC. This sequence encodes CASSLVFKETQYF. Full variable domain (remainder filled in from reference TRBV7-2 and TRBJ2-5): GAGVSQSPSNKVTEKGKDVELRCDPISGHTALYWYRQSLGQGLEFLIYFQGNSAPDKSGLPSDRFSAERTGGSVSTLTIQRTQQEDSAVYLCASSLVFKETQYFGPGTRLLVL.

This clone was seen only once. This sequence joins TRBV4-2 and TRBJ2-3; TRBD2 matches 7 bases. The V gene's germline CDR1 is LGHNA and CDR2 YNFKEQ. CDR3 length equals 14 residues. V lost 3 bases, J lost 0 bases, and 0 bases stayed unmatched. The CDR3 spells CASSQGGSTDTQYF. The CDR3 DNA reads TGTGCCAGCAGCCAGGGGGGGAGCACAGATACGCAGTATTTT.